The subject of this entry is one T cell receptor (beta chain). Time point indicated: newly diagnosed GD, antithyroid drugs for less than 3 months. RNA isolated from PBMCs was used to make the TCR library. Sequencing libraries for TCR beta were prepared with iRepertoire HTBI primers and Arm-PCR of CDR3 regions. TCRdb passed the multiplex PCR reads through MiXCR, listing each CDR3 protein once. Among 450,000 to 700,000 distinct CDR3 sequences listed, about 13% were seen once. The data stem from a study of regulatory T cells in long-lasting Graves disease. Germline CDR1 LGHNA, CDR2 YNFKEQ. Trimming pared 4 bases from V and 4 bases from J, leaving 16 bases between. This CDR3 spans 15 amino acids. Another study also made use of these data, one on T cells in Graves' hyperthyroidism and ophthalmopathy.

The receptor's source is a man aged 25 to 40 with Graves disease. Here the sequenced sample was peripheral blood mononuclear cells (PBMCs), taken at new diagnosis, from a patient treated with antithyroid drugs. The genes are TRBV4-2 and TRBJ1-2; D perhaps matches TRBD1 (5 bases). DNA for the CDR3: TGTGCCAGCAGCCTAGATCCCGACAGCCTCTATGGCTACACCTTC. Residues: CASSLDPDSLYGYTF.